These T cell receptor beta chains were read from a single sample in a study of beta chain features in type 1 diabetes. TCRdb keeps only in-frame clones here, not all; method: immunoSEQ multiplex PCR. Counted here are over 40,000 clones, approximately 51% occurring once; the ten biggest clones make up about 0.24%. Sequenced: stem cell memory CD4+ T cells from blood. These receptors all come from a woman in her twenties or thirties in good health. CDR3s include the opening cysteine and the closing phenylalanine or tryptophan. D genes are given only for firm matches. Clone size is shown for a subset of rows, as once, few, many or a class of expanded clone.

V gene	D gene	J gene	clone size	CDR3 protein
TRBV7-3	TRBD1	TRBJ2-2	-	CASSQQGTNTGELFF
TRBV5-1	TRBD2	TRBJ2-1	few	CASSLPGLAGDYEQFF
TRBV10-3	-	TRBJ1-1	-	CAISAGMNTEAFF
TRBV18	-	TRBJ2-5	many	CASSPPSAYQETQYF
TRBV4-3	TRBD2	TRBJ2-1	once	CASSQGLAGLQFF
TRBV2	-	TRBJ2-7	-	CASSIEGAYEQYF
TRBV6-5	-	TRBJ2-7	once	CASSYSIVGEHEQYF
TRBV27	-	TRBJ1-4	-	CASSTTSRGGANEKLFF
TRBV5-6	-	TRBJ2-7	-	CASSLLQGWSYEQYF
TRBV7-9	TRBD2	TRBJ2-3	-	CASSLLASSTDTQYF
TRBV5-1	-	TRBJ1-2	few	CASSSDRAYGYTF
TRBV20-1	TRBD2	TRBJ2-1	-	CSATSGNEQFF
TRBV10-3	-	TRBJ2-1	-	CAISEGQYNEQFF
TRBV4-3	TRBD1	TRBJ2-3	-	CASSQQTGGIVNTQYF
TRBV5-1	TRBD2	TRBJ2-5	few	CASRWGGTRSQETQYF
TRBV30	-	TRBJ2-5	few	CAWSVDWVQETQYF
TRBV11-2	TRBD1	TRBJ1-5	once	CASSLRQGMQPQHF
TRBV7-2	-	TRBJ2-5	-	CASSLGQKETQYF
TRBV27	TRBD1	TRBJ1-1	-	CASRTGQAAETEAFF
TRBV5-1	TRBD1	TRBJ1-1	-	CASSGDRDGTEAFF
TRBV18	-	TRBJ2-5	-	CASSLGVQETQYF
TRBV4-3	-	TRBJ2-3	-	CASSQDPHGDTQYF
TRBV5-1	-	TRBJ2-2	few	CASSALTGTGNTGELFF
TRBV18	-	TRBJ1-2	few	CASSPLREVHGYTF
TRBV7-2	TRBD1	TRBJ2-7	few	CASSLIGGTTEQYF
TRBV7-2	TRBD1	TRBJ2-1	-	CASRKPGTGGIDEQFF
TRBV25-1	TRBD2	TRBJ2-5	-	CASSETSGSSETQYF
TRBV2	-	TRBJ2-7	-	CASSEVVQGRYDQYF
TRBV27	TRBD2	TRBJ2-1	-	CASSLSPSGRKGPYNEQFF
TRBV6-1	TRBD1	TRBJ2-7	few	CASSELLAGGTYEQYF
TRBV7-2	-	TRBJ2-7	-	CASSRTGPGDYEQYF
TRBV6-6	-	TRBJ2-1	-	CASLRDSGSYNEQFF
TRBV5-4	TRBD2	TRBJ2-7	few	CASSLAGTSLVEQYF
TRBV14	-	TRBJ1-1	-	CASSTPHSRGLNTEAFF
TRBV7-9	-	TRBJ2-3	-	CASSLQMAGRRGTDTQYF
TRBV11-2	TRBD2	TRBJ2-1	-	CASSLTSPGLAGEQFF
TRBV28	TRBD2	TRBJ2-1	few	CASSPGTSGSALQWEQFF
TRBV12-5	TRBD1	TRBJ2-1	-	CASGLIMITGGSNEQFF
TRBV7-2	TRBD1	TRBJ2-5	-	CASSDRAALETQYF
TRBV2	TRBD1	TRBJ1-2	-	CASRTQGADGYTF
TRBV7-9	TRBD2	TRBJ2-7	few	CASSPRTSGGSYEQYF
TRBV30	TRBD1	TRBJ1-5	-	CAWSEGQFNQPQHF
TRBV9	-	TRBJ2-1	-	CASSVDGSLNEQFF
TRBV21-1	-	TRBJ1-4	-	CASSKVTTATNEKLFF
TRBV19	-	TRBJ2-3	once	CASSTNQNTDTQYF
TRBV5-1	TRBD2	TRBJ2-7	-	CASSLGGLAGNYEQYF
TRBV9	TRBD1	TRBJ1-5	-	CASSVGQGSNQPQHF
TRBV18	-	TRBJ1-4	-	CASSPPGRNEKLFF
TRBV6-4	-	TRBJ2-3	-	CASSVYATSTDTQYF
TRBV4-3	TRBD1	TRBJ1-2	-	CASSLQRRQGQKSGYTF
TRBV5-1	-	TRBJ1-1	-	CASSQDDRSAFF
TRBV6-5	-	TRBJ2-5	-	CASRRVQSGTQYF
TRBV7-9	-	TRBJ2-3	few	CASSLRGAADTQYF
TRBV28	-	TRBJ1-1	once	CASSRHASMNTEAFF
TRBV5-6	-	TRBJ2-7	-	CASRPRQTSYEQYF